The 3 T cell receptor beta chains below come from one sample, sequenced in a study of shared clonotypes between healthy human individuals. TCRdb keeps only in-frame clones here, not all; method: immunoSEQ multiplex PCR. The sample shows millions of clones, around 95% of them seen only once. The sequenced sample consisted of naive CD4+ T cells sorted from blood. Stated subset: CD45RA+ positively selected. The receptors derive from a man between 18 and 35 years old in good health.

This clone was counted a single time. The rearrangement joins TRBV10-1 to TRBJ2-2, with D hard to call. Germline V gene lookup returns CDR1 WNHNN and CDR2 SYGVQD (reference sequence). Trimming cost V 0 bases and J 4 bases, with 9 bases left between them. This CDR3 is 15 amino acids long. The CDR3 region is CASSESYTGTGELFF. The CDR3 DNA follows: TGCGCCAGCAGTGAGTCTTACACGGGCACCGGGGAGCTGTTTTTT.

V and J are TRBV9 and TRBJ2-3; D gene uncertain. The CDR3 covers 14 residues. Trimming pared 1 base from V and 4 bases from J, leaving 10 bases between. In germline, CDR1 is SGDLS, CDR2 YYNGEE. CDR3 DNA: TGTGCCAGCAGCGTACTGGAATTAGCAGATACGCAGTATTTT. This translates into CASSVLELADTQYF.

The J gene is TRBJ2-1, the V gene TRBV10-3; D is possibly TRBD1 (5 bases). The CDR3 has 14 amino acids. Trimming removed 2 bases at V and 9 bases at J, with 14 bases between. Germline values: CDR1 ENHRY, CDR2 SYGVKD. DNA for the CDR3: TGTGCCATCAGTGAGGAACGGGCTAGGGGTGAGCAGTTCTTC. Amino acid sequence: CAISEERARGEQFF.